This TCR beta chain stems from a study of metastatic and nonmetastatic thyroid tumors. Study context: Comparative analysis of repertoires was undertaken across blood and tumor or nodule tissue obtained from malignant and benign thyroid patients.

This clone has a count of ten or more. Its antigen remains unidentified. V lost 2 bases and J lost 7; bases outside the gene matches: 7. CDR1 is SGHTA, CDR2 FQGNSA, per germline. The CDR3 spans 15 residues. In the original workflow: Between-group CDR3 differences, defined by clinicopathological status, yielded a distant-metastasis classifier for papillary thyroid cancer. TCRdb re-clonotyped the PCR reads via MiXCR. The V and J calls here are based on TCRdb, not the publication. The table records tens of thousands of clones, approximately 22% of them present only once. Overall study results and limits: A significant increase in TCR beta diversity was reportedly seen in malignant thyroid tumors relative to benign nodules, in blood and tumor.

Thyroid surgery was preceded by no treatment in any patient. The chain recombines TRBV7-2 with TRBJ2-1; 8 bases match TRBD2. Source material: blood. The sequence was collected from a female donor with papillary thyroid cancer or a benign thyroid nodule (not recorded which). Some clones in this sample may be carry-over from other donors' samples. This CDR3 is CASSLSGGSGNEQFF. The DNA for the CDR3 is TGTGCCAGCAGCTTATCGGGGGGGTCCGGGAATGAGCAGTTCTTC.